This T cell receptor beta chain was observed in a study of T-cell memory formation after mild COVID-19. CDR3 size: 15 residues. With 4 bases removed from V and 5 bases from J, the gap between germline ends came to 17 bases. Per germline, CDR1 MGHRA and CDR2 YSYEKL. In TCRdb, the 5' RACE reads were re-called with MiXCR into one record per CDR3 protein. The sample consists of about 350,000 distinct CDR3 sequences, around 15% of them appearing once. Sequences were obtained from PBMCs or a T cell subset sorted from them (not recorded which). The TCR comes from a man aged 18 to 35 who had mild COVID-19 (a few samples of this study predate the infection). Cell type and time point are not known. The chain recombines TRBV4-1 with TRBJ1-1; tentatively, D is TRBD1 (5 bases). The CDR3 loop reads CASSLDRTRGTEAFF. In DNA, the CDR3 is TGCGCCAGCAGCCTTGATAGGACGCGGGGGACTGAAGCTTTCTTT.